Following are 5 T cell receptor beta chains from one sample sequenced in a study of blood T cells in healthy people across ages (dated by TCRdb to between 2014 and 2017). Library construction relied on 5' RACE. The listed sequencing device is Illumina HiSeq 2500. A second PCR of about 6 to 12 cycles was run with a J-beta primer mix and a sample-barcoded 5' primer. TCRdb took the public reads, trimmed them with fastp at Q25, ran MiXCR for clone calling and kept in-frame beta chains. One record per CDR3 amino acid sequence lists the most common genes and DNA. This sample comprises over a million distinct CDR3 sequences, approximately 38% of them detected only once. Jointly, the top ten make up approximately 7.9% of the sample. Sequencing was carried out using blood. The receptors shown here come from a woman under 30 in good health.

Points on this clonotype: One end of the junction varies from germline; a read error may be responsible. The genes are TRBV7-2 and TRBJ2-3, with D unclear. This CDR3 is built from 16 residues. The germline V gene has CDR1 SGHTA and CDR2 FQGNSA. CDR3 nucleotides: TGTGCCAGCAGCTTGGGATACAGCTCTGGCACAGATGCGCAGTATTTT. Translated: CASSLGYSSGTDAQYF.

The chain has TRBV25-1 and TRBJ2-4; perhaps TRBD1 as D (6 bases). CDR1 is MGHDK, CDR2 SYGVNS, per germline. Deletions cut 4 bases from V and 3 bases from J, with 16 bases between. This CDR3 has 16 residues. CDR3 sequence: CASSATGNWGKNIQYF. For the CDR3, the DNA is TGTGCCAGCAGTGCCACAGGGAACTGGGGCAAAAACATTCAGTACTTC. The whole variable domain, remainder taken from reference TRBV25-1 and TRBJ2-4, is EADIYQTPRYLVIGTGKKITLECSQTMGHDKMYWYQQDPGMELHLIHYSYGVNSTEKGDLSSESTVSRIRTEHFPLTLESARPSHTSQYLCASSATGNWGKNIQYFGAGTRLSVL.

This rearrangement joins TRBV6-6 to TRBJ2-1, with D possibly matching TRBD2 (5 bases). Trimming left V 4 bases short and J 5 bases short, with 18 bases between. CDR3 length equals 16 residues. Germline V gene sequence: CDR1 MNHNY, CDR2 SVGAGI (reference sequence). The CDR3 sequence: CASSSTDKTNHNEQFF. CDR3 nucleotides: TGTGCCAGCAGTTCCACCGATAAGACTAACCACAATGAGCAGTTCTTC.

V gene TRBV29-1 combines with J gene TRBJ2-5; D gene uncertain. Germline values: CDR1 SQVTM, CDR2 ANQGSEA. V was pared by 6 bases and J by 6 bases, with 14 bases between. CDR3 size: 12 residues. CDR3 sequence reads: CSVDEGLKTQYF. CDR3 DNA: TGCAGCGTGGACGAAGGGTTAAAGACCCAGTACTTC.

V and J are TRBV4-1 and TRBJ1-1; D is undetermined. In germline, CDR1 is MGHRA, CDR2 YSYEKL. Trimming removed 0 bases at V and 3 bases at J, with 14 bases between. The CDR3 extends over 16 amino acids. The CDR3 bases are TGCGCCAGCAGCCAAGATTCCGGTGGCGGGCACACTGAAGCTTTCTTT. Encoded protein: CASSQDSGGGHTEAFF.